Listed here is a single T cell receptor beta chain. This sample is drawn from a study of blood T cell repertoires in COVID-19. Enrolled through a virtual design, the participants were between 18 and 89 years of age and came from roughly 22 US areas. TCRdb's table, derived via immunoSEQ multiplex PCR, lists solely in-frame clones and lacks some. Among some 260,000 clones listed, about 86% were seen once. This receptor was taken from a young man with acute COVID-19. Sample: PBMCs or T cells enriched from blood (not recorded which).

CDR3 in amino acids: CASSPREGSPLHF. The CDR3 DNA reads TGTGCCAGCAGCCCTAGGGAGGGTTCACCCCTCCACTTT. The chain joins TRBV12-3 or TRBV12-4 to TRBJ1-6; D is uncertain. V was clipped by 6 bases and J by 9 bases, with 12 bases between them. This CDR3 has 13 residues.